The entry that follows covers one T cell receptor (beta chain) sequence. Unique molecular identifiers were used to barcode this TCRbeta library. TCRdb used MiXCR to reprocess the PCR reads, holding one entry per CDR3 protein. The data contain 380,000 or so distinct CDR3 sequences, about an eighth of them seen just once; the ten biggest clones take up approximately 4.3%. These data originate in a study of T-cell reconstitution after alpha-beta-depleted transplantation in children. Germline assignment: CDR1 LGHDT and CDR2 YNNKEL (reference sequence). The CDR3 is 12 amino acids. V lost 6 bases and J lost 10, with 13 bases in between.

This receptor was identified in a human donor who donated a stem cell graft to a child with Fanconi anemia. The specimen comprised PBMCs, sampled from the stem cell graft. This chain links TRBV3-1 with TRBJ2-1; D is possibly TRBD1 (6 bases). The CDR3 nucleotides are TGTGCCAGCAGTCGTAACAGGGTAGAGCAGTTCTTC. Protein sequence: CASSRNRVEQFF.